Many counts were recorded for the clone carrying this TCR beta chain. Its specificity is unknown. From the PCR reads, TCRdb re-called clones with MiXCR. This table has tens of thousands of clones, 15% appearing once. Nobody among the patients had been given any treatment before thyroid surgery. The sample belongs to a study of metastatic and nonmetastatic thyroid tumors. In the study overall: Malignant thyroid and benign thyroid patients provided blood and tumor or nodule tissue whose repertoires were compared.

Study results and caveats: Significantly greater TCR beta diversity was reportedly found in malignant thyroid tumors than in benign nodules (in blood and tumor).

Germline CDR1 and CDR2: LGHNT and FRNRAP. Trimming took 5 bases from V and 7 from J, leaving 14 bases between them. The CDR3 has 13 amino acids. Source material: blood. This chain connects TRBV12-5 to TRBJ2-5; D perhaps matches TRBD1 (6 bases). This receptor was taken from a female donor with papillary thyroid cancer or a benign thyroid nodule (not recorded which). Some clones in this sample may be carry-over from other donors' samples. CDR3 protein: CASGPPFRGTQYF. For the CDR3, the DNA is TGTGCTAGTGGTCCCCCATTCAGGGGGACCCAGTACTTC. The full variable domain, rest sourced from reference TRBV12-5 and TRBJ2-5, is DARVTQTPRHKVTEMGQEVTMRCQPILGHNTVFWYRQTMMQGLELLAYFRNRAPLDDSGMPKDRFSAEMPDATLATLKIQPSEPRDSAVYFCASGPPFRGTQYFGPGTRLLVL.